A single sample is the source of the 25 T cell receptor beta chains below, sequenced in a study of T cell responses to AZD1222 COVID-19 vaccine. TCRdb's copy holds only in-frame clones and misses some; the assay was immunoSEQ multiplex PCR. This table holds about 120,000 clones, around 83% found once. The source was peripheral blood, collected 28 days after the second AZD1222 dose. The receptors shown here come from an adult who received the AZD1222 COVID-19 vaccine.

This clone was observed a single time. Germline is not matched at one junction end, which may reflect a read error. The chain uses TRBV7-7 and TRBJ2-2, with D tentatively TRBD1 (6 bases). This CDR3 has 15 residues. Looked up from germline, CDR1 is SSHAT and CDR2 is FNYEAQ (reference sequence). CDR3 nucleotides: TGTGCTAGCAGCCCTACGACAGGGAACACCGGGGAGCTGTTTTTT. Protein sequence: CASSPTTGNTGELFF.

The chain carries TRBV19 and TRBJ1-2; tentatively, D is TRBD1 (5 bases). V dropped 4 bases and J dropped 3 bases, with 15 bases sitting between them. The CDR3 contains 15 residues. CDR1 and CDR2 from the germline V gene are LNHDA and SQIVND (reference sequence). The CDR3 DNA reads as TGTGCCAGTAGTAGTCGGGCAGGGCTTTACTATGGCTACACCTTC. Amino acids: CASSSRAGLYYGYTF.

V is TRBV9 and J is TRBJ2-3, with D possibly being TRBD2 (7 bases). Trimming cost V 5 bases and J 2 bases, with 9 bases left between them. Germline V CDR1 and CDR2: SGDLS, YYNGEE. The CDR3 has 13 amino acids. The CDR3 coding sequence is TGTGCCAGCAGGGGGGGGCCCACAGATACGCAGTATTTT. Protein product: CASRGGPTDTQYF. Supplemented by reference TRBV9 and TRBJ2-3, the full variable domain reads DSGVTQTPKHLITATGQRVTLRCSPRSGDLSVYWYQQSLDQGLQFLIQYYNGEERAKGNILERFSAQQFPDLHSELNLSSLELGDSALYFCASRGGPTDTQYFGPGTRLTVL.

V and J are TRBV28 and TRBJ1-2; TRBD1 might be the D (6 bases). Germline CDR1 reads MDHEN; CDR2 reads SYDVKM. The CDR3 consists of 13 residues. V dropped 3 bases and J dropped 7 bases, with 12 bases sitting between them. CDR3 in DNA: TGTGCCAGCAGTTTTCGGGGGCTCGCTGGCTACACCTTC. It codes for CASSFRGLAGYTF.

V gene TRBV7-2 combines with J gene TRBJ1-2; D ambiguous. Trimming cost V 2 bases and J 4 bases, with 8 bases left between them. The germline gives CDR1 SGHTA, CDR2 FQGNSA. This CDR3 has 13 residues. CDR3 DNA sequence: TGTGCCAGCAGCTTATTGACGGGCTATGGCTACACCTTC. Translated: CASSLLTGYGYTF.

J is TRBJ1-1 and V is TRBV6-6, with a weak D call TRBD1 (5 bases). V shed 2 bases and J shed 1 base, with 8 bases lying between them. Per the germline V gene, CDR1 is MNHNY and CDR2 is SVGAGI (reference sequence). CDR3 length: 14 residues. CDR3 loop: CASSYQTENTEAFF. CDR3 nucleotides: TGTGCCAGCAGTTACCAGACAGAGAACACTGAAGCTTTCTTT.

CDR3 protein: CASRKQGNYNEQFF. The CDR3 DNA reads TGTGCCAGCAGGAAACAGGGTAACTACAATGAGCAGTTCTTC. This chain links TRBV28 with TRBJ2-1; D is possibly TRBD1 (6 bases). Trimming cost V 6 bases and J 3 bases, with 12 bases left between them. Germline lookup yields CDR1 MDHEN and CDR2 SYDVKM. The CDR3 sequence is 14 residues long.

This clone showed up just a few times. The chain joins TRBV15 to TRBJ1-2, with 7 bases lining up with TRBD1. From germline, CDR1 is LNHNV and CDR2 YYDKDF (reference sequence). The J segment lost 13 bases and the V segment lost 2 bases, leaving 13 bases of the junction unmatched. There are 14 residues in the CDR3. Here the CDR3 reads CATSRRSGGVSSTF. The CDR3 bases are TGTGCCACCAGCAGAAGGTCAGGGGGAGTGAGTAGCACCTTC.

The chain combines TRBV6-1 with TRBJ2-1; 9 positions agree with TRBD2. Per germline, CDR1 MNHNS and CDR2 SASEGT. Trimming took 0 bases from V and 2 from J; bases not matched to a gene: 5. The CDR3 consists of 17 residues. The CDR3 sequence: CASSEAPSSGTYNEQFF. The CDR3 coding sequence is TGTGCCAGCAGTGAAGCTCCCTCTAGCGGGACCTACAATGAGCAGTTCTTC.

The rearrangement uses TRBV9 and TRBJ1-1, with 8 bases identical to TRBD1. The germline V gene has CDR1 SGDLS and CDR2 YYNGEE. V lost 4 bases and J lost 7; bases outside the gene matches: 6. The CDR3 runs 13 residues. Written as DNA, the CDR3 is TGTGCCAGCAGCTTTCGGACAGGGAGTGAAGCTTTCTTT. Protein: CASSFRTGSEAFF.

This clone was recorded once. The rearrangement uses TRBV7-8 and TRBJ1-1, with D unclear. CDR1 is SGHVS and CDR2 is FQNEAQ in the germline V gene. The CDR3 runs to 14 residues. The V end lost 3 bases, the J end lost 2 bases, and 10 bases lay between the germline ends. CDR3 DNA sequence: TGTGCCAGCAGCTTCACAGAGGCTAACACTGAAGCTTTCTTT. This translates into CASSFTEANTEAFF.

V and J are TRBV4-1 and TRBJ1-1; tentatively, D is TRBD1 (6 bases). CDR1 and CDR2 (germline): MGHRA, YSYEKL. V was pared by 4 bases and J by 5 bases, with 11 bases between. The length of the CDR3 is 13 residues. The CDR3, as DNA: TGCGCCAGCAGCCCAGAGGGGGGGACTGAAGCTTTCTTT. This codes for CASSPEGGTEAFF.

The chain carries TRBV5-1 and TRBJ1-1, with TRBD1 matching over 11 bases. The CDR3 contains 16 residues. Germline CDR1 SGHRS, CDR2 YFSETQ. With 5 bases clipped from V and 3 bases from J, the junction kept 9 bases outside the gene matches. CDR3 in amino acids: CASRRGPGQGDTEAFF. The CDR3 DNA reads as TGCGCCAGCAGGAGGGGTCCGGGACAGGGGGACACTGAAGCTTTCTTT.

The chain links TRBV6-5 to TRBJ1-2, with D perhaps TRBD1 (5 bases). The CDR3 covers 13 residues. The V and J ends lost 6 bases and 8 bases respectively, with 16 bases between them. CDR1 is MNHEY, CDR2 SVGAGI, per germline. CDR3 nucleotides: TGTGCCAGCAGGGAGGGACCCTTAAAAGGCTACACCTTC. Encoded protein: CASREGPLKGYTF.

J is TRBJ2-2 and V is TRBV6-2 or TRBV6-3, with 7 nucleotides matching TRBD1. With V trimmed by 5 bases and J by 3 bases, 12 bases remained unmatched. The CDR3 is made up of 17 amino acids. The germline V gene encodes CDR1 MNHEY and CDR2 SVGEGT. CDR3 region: CASSTLGGRGHTGELFF. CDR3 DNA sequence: TGTGCCAGCAGTACCCTAGGGGGCAGAGGACACACCGGGGAGCTGTTTTTT.

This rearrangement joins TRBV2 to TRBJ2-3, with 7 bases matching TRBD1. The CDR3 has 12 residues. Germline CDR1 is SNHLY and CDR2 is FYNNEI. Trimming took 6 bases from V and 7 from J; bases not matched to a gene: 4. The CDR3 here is CASRDRDNTQYF. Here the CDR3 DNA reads TGTGCCAGCAGAGACAGGGATAATACGCAGTATTTT.

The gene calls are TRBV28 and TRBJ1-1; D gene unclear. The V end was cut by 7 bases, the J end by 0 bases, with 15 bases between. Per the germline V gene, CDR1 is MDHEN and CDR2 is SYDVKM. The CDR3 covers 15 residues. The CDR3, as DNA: TGTGCCAGCACCCTCTCCGGTACCATGAACACTGAAGCTTTCTTT. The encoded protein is CASTLSGTMNTEAFF.

Here the CDR3 reads CASSDLAGGQETQYF. CDR3 in DNA: TGTGCCAGCAGTGACCTAGCGGGGGGTCAAGAGACCCAGTACTTC. The rearrangement joins TRBV2 to TRBJ2-5; 11 bases line up with TRBD2. J gave up 2 bases and V 3 bases, and 2 bases lay outside the gene matches. This CDR3 is built from 15 residues. CDR1 and CDR2 (germline): SNHLY, FYNNEI. The variable domain in full, with the rest retrieved from reference TRBV2 and TRBJ2-5, is EPEVTQTPSHQVTQMGQEVILRCVPISNHLYFYWYRQILGQKVEFLVSFYNNEISEKSEIFDDQFSVERPDGSNFTLKIRSTKLEDSAMYFCASSDLAGGQETQYFGPGTRLLVL.

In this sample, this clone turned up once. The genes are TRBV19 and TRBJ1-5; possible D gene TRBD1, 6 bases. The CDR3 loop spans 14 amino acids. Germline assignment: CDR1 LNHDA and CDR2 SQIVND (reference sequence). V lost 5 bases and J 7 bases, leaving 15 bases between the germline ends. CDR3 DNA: TGTGCCAGTAGTTTACTACAGGGTATACAGCCCCAGCATTTT. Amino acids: CASSLLQGIQPQHF.

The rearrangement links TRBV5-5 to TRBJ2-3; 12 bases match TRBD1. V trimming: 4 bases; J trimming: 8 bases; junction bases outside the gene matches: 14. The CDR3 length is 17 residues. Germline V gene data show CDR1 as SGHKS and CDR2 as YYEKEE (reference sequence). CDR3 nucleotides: TGTGCCAGCAGCAGGGACGCGGGGACAGGGGGCTGGGGTACGCAGTATTTT. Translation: CASSRDAGTGGWGTQYF. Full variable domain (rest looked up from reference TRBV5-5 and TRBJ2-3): DAGVTQSPTHLIKTRGQQVTLRCSPISGHKSVSWYQQVLGQGPQFIFQYYEKEERGRGNFPDRFSARQFPNYSSELNVNALLLGDSALYLCASSRDAGTGGWGTQYFGPGTRLTVL.

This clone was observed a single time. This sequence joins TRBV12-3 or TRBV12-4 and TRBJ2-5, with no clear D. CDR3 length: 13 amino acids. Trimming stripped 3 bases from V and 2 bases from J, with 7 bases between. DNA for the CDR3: TGTGCCAGCAGTTTTCGCAGACAAGAGACCCAGTACTTC. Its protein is CASSFRRQETQYF.

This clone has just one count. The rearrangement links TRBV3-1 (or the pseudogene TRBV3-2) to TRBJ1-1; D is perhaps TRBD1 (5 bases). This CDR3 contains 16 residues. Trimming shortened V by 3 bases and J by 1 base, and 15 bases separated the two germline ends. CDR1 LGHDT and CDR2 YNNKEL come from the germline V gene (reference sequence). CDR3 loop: CASSHASPGQNTEAFF. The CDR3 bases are TGTGCCAGCAGCCACGCCAGTCCGGGGCAGAACACTGAAGCTTTCTTT.

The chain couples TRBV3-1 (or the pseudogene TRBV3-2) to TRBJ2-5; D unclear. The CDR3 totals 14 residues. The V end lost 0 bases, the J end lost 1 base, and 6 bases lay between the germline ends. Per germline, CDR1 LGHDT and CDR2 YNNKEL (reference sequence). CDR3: CASSQDRTQETQYF. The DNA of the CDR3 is TGTGCCAGCAGCCAAGATAGGACCCAAGAGACCCAGTACTTC.

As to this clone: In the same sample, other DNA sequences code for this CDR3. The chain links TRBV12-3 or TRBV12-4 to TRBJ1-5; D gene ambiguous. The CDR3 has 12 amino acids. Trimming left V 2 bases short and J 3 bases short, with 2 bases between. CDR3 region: CASSLTNQPQHF. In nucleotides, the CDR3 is TGTGCCAGCAGTTTAACCAATCAGCCCCAGCATTTT.

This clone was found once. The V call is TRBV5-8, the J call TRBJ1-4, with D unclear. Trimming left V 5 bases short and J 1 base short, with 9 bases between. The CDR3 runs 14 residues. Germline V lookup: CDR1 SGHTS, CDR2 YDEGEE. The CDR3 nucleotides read TGTGCCAGCAGGACTTGGGAAACTAATGAAAAACTGTTTTTT. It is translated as CASRTWETNEKLFF.